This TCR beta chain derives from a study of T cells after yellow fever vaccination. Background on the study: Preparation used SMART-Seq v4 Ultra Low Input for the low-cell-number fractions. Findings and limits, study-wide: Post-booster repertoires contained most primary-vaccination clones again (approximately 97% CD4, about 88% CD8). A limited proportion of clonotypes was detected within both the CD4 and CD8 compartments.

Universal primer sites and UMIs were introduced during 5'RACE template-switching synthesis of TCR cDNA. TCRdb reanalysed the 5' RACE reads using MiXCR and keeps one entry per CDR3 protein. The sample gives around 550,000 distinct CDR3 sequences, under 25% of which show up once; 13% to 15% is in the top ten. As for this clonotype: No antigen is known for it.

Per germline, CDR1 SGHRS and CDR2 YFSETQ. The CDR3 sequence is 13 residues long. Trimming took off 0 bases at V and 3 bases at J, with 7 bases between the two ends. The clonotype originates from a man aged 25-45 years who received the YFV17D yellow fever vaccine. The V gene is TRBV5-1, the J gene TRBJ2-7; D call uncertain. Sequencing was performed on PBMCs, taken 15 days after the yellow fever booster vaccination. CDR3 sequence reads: CASSLGDHYEQYF. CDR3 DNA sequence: TGCGCCAGCAGCTTGGGGGATCACTACGAGCAGTACTTC.